This T cell receptor (beta chain) was identified in a study of T cell responses to AZD1222 COVID-19 vaccine. Whole-study results and caveats: Clonal diversity was possibly underestimated, and white British individuals and females predominated among donors. The study reported that nearly half of spike-specific TCRs target unmutated variant regions. Recipients of AZD1222 seropositive at baseline numbered only six or seven.

This CDR3 has 12 residues. Germline loops: CDR1 SGHVS, CDR2 FQNEAQ. Trimming took off 3 bases at V and 3 bases at J, with 4 bases between the two ends. Many counts were recorded for this clone. What it binds is unknown. Using immunoSEQ multiplex PCR, the repertoire was profiled, and TCRdb retains in-frame clones only, with some absent. Here the sample spans roughly 97,000 clones, around 88% being singletons. The sequencing used peripheral blood, collected on day 0 of AZD1222 vaccination. The TCR was taken from an adult in good health. The rearrangement uses TRBV7-8 and TRBJ2-3; D remains unclear. In nucleotides, the CDR3 is TGTGCCAGCAGCTTCTGGACAGATACGCAGTATTTT. Translated: CASSFWTDTQYF.